This T cell receptor (beta chain) was sequenced in a study of blood T cell repertoires in COVID-19. For the study at large: The study drew acute and convalescent COVID-19 samples from the United States, Italy and Spain. T cells, B-cell-depleted T cells, or PBMCs provided the cDNA or gDNA that served as material.

Under the authors' procedure: How many nucleated cells were present was estimated from reference gene primer amplification. Some clones are missing from TCRdb's copy, which holds only in-frame ones; the method was immunoSEQ multiplex PCR. V and J calls and clone size are as listed in that table; D and trimming were resolved from the DNA. The profile shows roughly 100,000 clones, about 79% of them singletons. This CDR3 is 18 amino acids long. Trimming removed 4 bases from V and 2 bases from J; junction bases left unmatched: 17. Germline V gives CDR1 MDHEN, CDR2 SYDVKM. Sequences were obtained from peripheral blood. This sequence joins TRBV28 and TRBJ2-7; TRBD1 matches 7 bases. The TCR sequence derives from an elderly woman with active or convalescent COVID-19. CDR3 amino acids: CASSYPWESWTGPYEQYF. The CDR3 DNA reads TGTGCCAGCAGTTATCCATGGGAGTCATGGACAGGCCCCTACGAGCAGTACTTC.